This T cell receptor (beta chain) emerged from a study of blood T cell repertoires in COVID-19. Study overall: Whether acute or convalescent, the COVID-19 samples came from the United States, Italy and Spain. T cells, B-cell-depleted T cells, or PBMCs provided the cDNA or gDNA that served as material.

Original analysis: Estimates of nucleated cell counts were drawn from the amplification of reference gene primers. Assay: immunoSEQ multiplex PCR; the TCRdb copy retains only in-frame clones and omits some. Clone size and V and J calls were adopted from that table, with D and trimming inferred from the DNA. Among 100,000 to 150,000 clones listed, around 86% were seen once. Germline CDR1 and CDR2: MRHNA and SNTAGT. Trimming stripped 6 bases from V and 8 bases from J, with 22 bases between. CDR3 length: 15 amino acids. V gene TRBV6-4 combines with J gene TRBJ1-2; perhaps TRBD1 as D (5 bases). The material sequenced was peripheral blood. The TCR originated in a man aged 35-49 years with active or convalescent COVID-19. The CDR3 here is CASRLGQEETPGYTF. The CDR3, as DNA: TGTGCCAGCAGGTTGGGGCAGGAAGAAACCCCCGGCTACACCTTC.